The rows below give T cell receptor beta chains drawn from one sample of a study of a mutant IDH1 vaccine in newly diagnosed glioma. Sequencing was performed with immunoSEQ multiplex PCR; in TCRdb, only in-frame clones are kept and a portion is missing. The table lists about 60,000 clones, about 84% of them singletons, with around 3.5% in the top ten. For these receptors, no antigen is known. Sequenced material: PBMCs, taken from a glioma patient whose treatment included an IDH1 peptide vaccine. These receptors all come from a man younger than 45 with glioma. The CDR3 runs from the conserved cysteine through the conserved F or W. D genes are given only for firm matches. Some rows mark clone size as missing; the rest say once, few, many or name a class of expanded clone.

j_gene | v_gene | d_gene | abundance | CDR3nt | CDR3aa
TRBJ2-1 | TRBV9 | TRBD1 | NA | TGTGCCAGCAGCGTCGGGACAGGGGGTAATGAGCAGTTCTTC | CASSVGTGGNEQFF
TRBJ1-4 | TRBV5-6 | TRBD1 | NA | TGTGCCAGCAGTTTACGGGACAGCCAATTCGAAAAACTGTTTTTT | CASSLRDSQFEKLFF
TRBJ2-1 | TRBV7-8 | NA | NA | TGTGCCAGCAGCCCCCCTAACAATGAGCAGTTCTTC | CASSPPNNEQFF
TRBJ1-5 | TRBV7-2 | NA | NA | TGTGCCAGCAGCCTTCAGGGATCTTCCAATCAGCCCCAGCATTTT | CASSLQGSSNQPQHF
TRBJ2-5 | TRBV7-2 | TRBD2 | NA | TGTGCCAGCAGCTTAAGAAGCGGGGTGGGGGAGACCCAGTACTTC | CASSLRSGVGETQYF
TRBJ2-7 | TRBV15 | TRBD2 | few | TGTGCCACCAGTCAGACTAGCGGGGAGCAGTACTTC | CATSQTSGEQYF
TRBJ2-7 | TRBV11-2 | NA | few | TGTGCCAGCAGCTTCAACAGGGTCCACGAGCAGTACTTC | CASSFNRVHEQYF
TRBJ1-4 | TRBV30 | NA | NA | TGTGCCTGGAGTTTTGGGAATGTAAAACTGTTTTTT | CAWSFGNVKLFF
TRBJ2-3 | TRBV7-2 | TRBD1 | NA | TGTGCCAGCAGCTTTCAGGGGGCGACAGATACGCAGTATTTT | CASSFQGATDTQYF
TRBJ1-1 | TRBV9 | NA | NA | TGTGCCAGCAGCGTAAGTGTGAACACTGAAGCTTTCTTT | CASSVSVNTEAFF
TRBJ1-1 | TRBV10-1 | TRBD1 | NA | TGCGCCAGCAGTGAGGGGGGCGACAGGGAAGGCACTGAAGCTTTCTTT | CASSEGGDREGTEAFF
TRBJ2-5 | TRBV15 | TRBD2 | NA | TGTGCCACCAGCAGAGGGACTAGCGGGGGGGCAGGGGAGACCCAGTACTTC | CATSRGTSGGAGETQYF
TRBJ1-5 | TRBV6-1 | NA | NA | TGTGCCAGCAGCGCCAGGACAGTCAATCAGCCCCAGCATTTT | CASSARTVNQPQHF
TRBJ2-7 | TRBV28 | NA | NA | TGTGCCAGCAGCGACATCGGGGGACCCTACGAGCAGTACTTC | CASSDIGGPYEQYF
TRBJ2-1 | TRBV7-9 | NA | NA | TGTGCCAGCAGCTTCCCCTCCCGGGAGACCAATGAGCAGTTCTTC | CASSFPSRETNEQFF
TRBJ2-3 | TRBV4-1 | NA | NA | TGCGCCAGCAGCCAACCCACCGCGCAAAGCACAGATACGCAGTATTTT | CASSQPTAQSTDTQYF
TRBJ2-7 | TRBV7-9 | NA | NA | TGTGCCAGCAGCACCGACAGCTACGAGCAGTACTTC | CASSTDSYEQYF
TRBJ2-3 | TRBV5-5 | NA | NA | TGTGCCAGCAGCTTGGTTTTTGGGGGCTCGTGGGGCACAGATACGCAGTATTTT | CASSLVFGGSWGTDTQYF
TRBJ2-2 | TRBV7-9 | NA | few | TGTGCCAGCAGCCCTAGGACGAGACACCCGAACACCGGGGAGCTGTTTTTT | CASSPRTRHPNTGELFF
TRBJ1-1 | TRBV10-1 | NA | NA | TGCGCCAGCAGTGAGTCGACGAACACTGAAGCTTTCTTT | CASSESTNTEAFF
TRBJ2-3 | TRBV9 | TRBD1 | NA | TGTGCCAGCAGCGCCGGACAGGTGACAGATACGCAGTATTTT | CASSAGQVTDTQYF
TRBJ1-4 | TRBV25-1 | TRBD1 | few | TGTGCCAGCAGGGACAGGATGAGTGAAAAACTGTTTTTT | CASRDRMSEKLFF
TRBJ1-1 | TRBV6-6 | NA | NA | TGTGCCAGCAGTTACTCGTTCTCCACTGAAGCTTTCTTT | CASSYSFSTEAFF
TRBJ2-2 | TRBV27 | NA | once | TGTGCCAGCAAGGGGGGGAGGGGGCTGGACACCGGGGAGCTGTTTTTT | CASKGGRGLDTGELFF
TRBJ2-7 | TRBV18 | NA | NA | TGTGCCAGCTCACAGGAAAACTACGAGCAGTACTTC | CASSQENYEQYF
TRBJ1-1 | TRBV5-1 | NA | NA | TGCGCCAGCAGAGACCCGGCGACTGAAGCTTTCTTT | CASRDPATEAFF
TRBJ2-1 | TRBV4-1 | NA | once | TGCGCCAGCAGCAATTCGGGACAACTTAACTACAATGAGCAGTTCTTC | CASSNSGQLNYNEQFF
TRBJ2-1 | TRBV11-3 | NA | NA | TGTGCCAGCAGCTCCGCCGGGACAACCTACAATGAGCAGTTCTTC | CASSSAGTTYNEQFF
TRBJ1-5 | TRBV28 | NA | NA | TGTGCCAGCAGTTTATGGGGGACTGCGAATCAGCCCCAGCATTTT | CASSLWGTANQPQHF
TRBJ2-2 | TRBV7-8 | NA | NA | TGTGCCAGCAGCTTAAGGAGGGGTGTTGGTACCGGGGAGCTGTTTTTT | CASSLRRGVGTGELFF
TRBJ1-1 | TRBV6-1 | NA | NA | TGTGCCAGCAGTGAATTGCAGGCCTCGGGGGCTGAAGCTTTCTTT | CASSELQASGAEAFF
TRBJ1-1 | TRBV6-5 | NA | NA | TGTGCCAGCAGTTACTCGGAGGGAGGGGGTGCTTTCTTT | CASSYSEGGGAFF
TRBJ2-7 | TRBV4-1 | NA | NA | TGCGCCAGCAGCCAAGGTCTTAGGGGTAAGGGCTACGAGCAGTACTTC | CASSQGLRGKGYEQYF
TRBJ2-7 | TRBV27 | NA | NA | TGTGCCAGCAGTTTACTTTTAAGGAGCTCCTACGAGCAGTACTTC | CASSLLLRSSYEQYF
TRBJ2-3 | TRBV6-4 | NA | once | TGTGCCAGCAGTGCCAGGGGATTCACAGATACGCAGTATTTT | CASSARGFTDTQYF
TRBJ2-7 | TRBV18 | TRBD1 | few | TGTGCCAGCTCAACAGGGGCCCAGACCTACGAGCAGTACTTC | CASSTGAQTYEQYF
TRBJ1-1 | TRBV6-1 | NA | NA | TGTGCCAGCAGTACGTGGCCCACTGAAGCTTTCTTT | CASSTWPTEAFF
TRBJ2-3 | TRBV5-1 | NA | NA | TGCGCCAGCAGCTGGGCCGGAGGCACAGATACGCAGTATTTT | CASSWAGGTDTQYF
TRBJ1-2 | TRBV4-2 | NA | NA | TGTGCCAGCAGCCAGGCAGGCTTCAACTATGGCTACACCTTC | CASSQAGFNYGYTF
TRBJ1-6 | TRBV2 | TRBD1 | NA | TGTGCCAGCAGTGCCTCAGGGGGTCTTTGGGATTCACCCCTCCACTTT | CASSASGGLWDSPLHF
TRBJ1-1 | TRBV19 | NA | few | TGTGCCAGTAGTATAGTCGCTGGAGGGTTGACTGAAGCTTTCTTT | CASSIVAGGLTEAFF
TRBJ1-5 | TRBV2 | NA | NA | TGTGCCAGCAGTGAAGATGTCTGGGACGGGGGGCCCCAGCATTTT | CASSEDVWDGGPQHF
TRBJ1-1 | TRBV10-2 | NA | NA | TGCGCCAGCAGTACCGGCCAGGGCGCGAGTGCTGAAGCTTTCTTT | CASSTGQGASAEAFF
TRBJ2-7 | TRBV4-3 | TRBD1 | NA | TGCGCCAGCAGCCACGGACAGGTCGCCGAGCAGTACTTC | CASSHGQVAEQYF
TRBJ1-5 | TRBV28 | NA | once | TGTGCCAGCAGTCACTATTTTACTACCAATCAGCCCCAGCATTTT | CASSHYFTTNQPQHF
TRBJ1-2 | TRBV7-9 | NA | NA | TGTGCCAGCAGCTGGGGATCCCATGGCTACACCTTC | CASSWGSHGYTF
TRBJ1-6 | TRBV7-9 | TRBD1 | NA | TGTGCCAGCACCGACGGGACAGGGACTAATTCACCCCTCCACTTT | CASTDGTGTNSPLHF
TRBJ1-4 | TRBV4-1 | NA | NA | TGCGCCAGCAGCCACCCGACGAGGGAGAATGAAAAACTGTTTTTT | CASSHPTRENEKLFF
TRBJ1-2 | TRBV5-1 | NA | NA | TGCGCCAGCAGCTTGGAAGACGGTGGCCGGTTGGGTGGCTACACCTTC | CASSLEDGGRLGGYTF
TRBJ1-2 | TRBV30 | NA | NA | TGTGCCTGGAACTCCCTACGAAACTATGGCTACACCTTC | CAWNSLRNYGYTF
TRBJ2-5 | TRBV11-2 | NA | NA | TGTGCCAGCAGCTTAGATGGCCAAGCTGGGGAGACCCAGTACTTC | CASSLDGQAGETQYF
TRBJ2-3 | TRBV27 | NA | NA | TGTGCCAGCAGTATAGGGGGGAATACGCAGTATTTT | CASSIGGNTQYF
TRBJ2-7 | TRBV7-9 | NA | NA | TGTGCCAGCAGCTTAGGTCCCTGGACAACCTACGAGCAGTACTTC | CASSLGPWTTYEQYF
TRBJ2-5 | TRBV27 | NA | NA | TGTGCCAGCAGTTTATCGAGTGTGGGAGAGACCCAGTACTTC | CASSLSSVGETQYF
TRBJ2-3 | TRBV6-9 | NA | NA | TGTGCCAGCAGTTACTCGGCCGGTAGCACAGATACGCAGTATTTT | CASSYSAGSTDTQYF
TRBJ2-7 | TRBV10-3 | TRBD2 | once | TGTCCCCCTTCAACTAGCGGTTACCCCTACGAGCAGTACTTC | CPPSTSGYPYEQYF